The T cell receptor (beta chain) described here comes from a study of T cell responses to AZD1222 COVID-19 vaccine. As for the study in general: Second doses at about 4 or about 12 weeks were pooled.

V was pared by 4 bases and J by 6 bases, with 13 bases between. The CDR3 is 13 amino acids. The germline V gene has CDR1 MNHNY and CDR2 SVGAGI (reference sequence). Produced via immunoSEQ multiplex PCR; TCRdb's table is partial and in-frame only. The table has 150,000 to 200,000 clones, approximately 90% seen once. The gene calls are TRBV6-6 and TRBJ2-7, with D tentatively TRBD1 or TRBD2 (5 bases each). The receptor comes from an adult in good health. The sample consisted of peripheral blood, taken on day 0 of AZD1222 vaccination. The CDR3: CASSWDPTGEQYF. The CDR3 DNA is TGTGCCAGCAGTTGGGACCCCACTGGCGAGCAGTACTTC.